This TCR beta chain was captured by sequencing in a study of shared clonotypes between healthy human individuals (dated by TCRdb to 2018 to 2021). About the investigation overall: A few men and a couple of women, aged 18 to 49 years, made up the cohort. Per donor, three plates each were used for CD4 naive and CD4 memory, two for CD8 naive, and one for CD8 memory. Libraries were prepared and TCR repertoires were sequenced by different laboratories using diverse techniques, in order to increase sequencing depth and limit assay-specific biases. The study deeply sequenced blood TCR repertoires of 5 or 6 healthy adults to estimate repertoire size and the extent of clonotype sharing between individuals. Leukapheresis yielded between about 0.9 and 8.9 billion PBMCs per donor. Paper-wide results and their limitations: Higher generation probabilities were observed for clonotypes shared by all four sorted-subset donors than for non-shared clonotypes. The small number of donors limited the genetic and exposure-history diversity represented. Sampling was restricted to blood, and TCR repertoires in tissue are likely to differ from TCR repertoires in blood. Pairwise subsampling indicated that sequencing depth was expected to affect the degree of clonotype sharing among donors. Rarefaction of sorted-subset datasets indicated incomplete sequencing despite the large sequencing depth. Estimated clonotype richness was generally larger for naive than for memory subsets. About 4.5% of naive CD4, around 4% of naive CD8, about 2.1% of memory CD4, and 0.4% of memory CD8 clonotypes were shared across several donors.

As to this clone: Its antigen specificity is not known. Base qualities are missing; no much larger clone stands one base away.

The CDR3 runs 16 residues from the cysteine to the phenylalanine. Only the CDR3 DNA is retained, 48 bases long and in frame from the first base. V drops 4 bases and J drops 5 bases, leaving 18 bases in between. The germline V gene provides CDR1 SGHVS and CDR2 FQNEAQ. Donors were healthy HIV-negative adults with no recently reported acute infections or vaccinations. Only Caucasian adults living in Nashville, Tennessee, USA were represented among the donors. Magnetic negative selection was used to enrich CD4+ T cells, after which naive cells were positively selected on CD45RA and the negative fraction became the memory subset. After blood collection by leukapheresis, PBMCs were isolated using Ficoll-Histopaque density gradient centrifugation and then cryopreserved in the vapor phase of liquid nitrogen. Analytical flow cytometry was used to check the purity and quantity of each magnetically sorted T cell population. Genomic DNA was isolated from every sorted fraction and measured by UV absorbance on a Nanodrop 2000c.

Using the deep immunoSEQ assay, multiplex PCR amplified TCR CDR3 regions from genomic DNA. Genomic DNA extracted from each cell subset was distributed evenly over all wells of several immunoSEQ 96-well plates, and each plate served as one replicate. Each replicate PCR for sorted subsets received around 200 ng genomic DNA, equal to tens of thousands of T cell genomes. Purified libraries were measured with a Qubit 3.0 fluorometer, size-checked on a Bioanalyzer 2100, and measured again with the KAPA Library Quantification kit. A separate single-read 150-cycle Illumina NextSeq 550 flow cell was used to sequence each immunoSEQ 96-well plate. Processing in the source paper ran as follows. The immunoSEQ output contained only junctional sequences without quality scores, so filtering could not match that applied to full-length reads. Sequences were annotated with PyIR, a Python wrapper for IgBLAST v1.9, using IMGT germline references to assign V/J genes and CDR3. Reads were filtered out if the reads had weak V/J assignments (E-value above 1e-6), no CDR3, stop codons, out-of-frame junctions, or ambiguous translated residues. V3J clonotypes were defined by identical inferred V gene, J gene, and CDR3 amino acid sequence. The percentage overlap between two repertoires was calculated by dividing the number of shared unique clonotypes by the size of the smaller repertoire. RTK rarefaction, the Chao1 estimator, and Recon v2.1 estimates of unobserved clonotypes were used to assess repertoire richness. Generation probabilities were computed with OLGA for all TCRbeta clonotypes obtained by the gDNA method from a handful of donors. Entries here come from immuneACCESS through TCRdb and include only in-frame sequences with V and J called. Some clones fail to appear in such tables; in the studies checked, an unresolved V gene covers under half of the shortfall, and the cause of the remainder is unknown. That table is the source of V, J and clone size, and D and trimming were worked out from the DNA. For this sample there are roughly 2 million clones; around 95% appear just once. The ten largest clones add up to roughly 0.13% of the sample.

This clonotype was sampled from a man younger than 35 in good health. The sample was naive CD4+ T cells sorted from blood. In the paper's terms, the cell subset or site label means: CD45RA+ positively selected. The chain is made from TRBV7-8 and TRBJ1-5, with TRBD1 tentatively as D gene (6 bases match). The DNA reads as follows: TGTGCCAGCAGCTCGGCCGGGACACGGTTCGATCAGCCCCAGCATTTT. Its translation reads: CASSSAGTRFDQPQHF.